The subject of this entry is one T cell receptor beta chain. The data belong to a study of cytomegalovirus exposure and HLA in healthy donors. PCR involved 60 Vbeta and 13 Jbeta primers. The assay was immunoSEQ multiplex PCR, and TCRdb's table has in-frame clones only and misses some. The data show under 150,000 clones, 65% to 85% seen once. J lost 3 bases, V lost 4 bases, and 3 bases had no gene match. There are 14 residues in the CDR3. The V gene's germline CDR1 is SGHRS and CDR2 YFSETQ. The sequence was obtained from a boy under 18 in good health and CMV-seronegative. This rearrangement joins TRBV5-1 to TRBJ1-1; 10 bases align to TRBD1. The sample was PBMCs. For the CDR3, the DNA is TGCGCCAGCAGCCTGGGACAGGGGTACACTGAAGCTTTCTTT. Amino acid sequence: CASSLGQGYTEAFF.